The rows below give T cell receptor beta chains drawn from one sample of a study of Ad26.COV2.S vaccination and SARS-CoV-2 variants. Only in-frame clones appear in the TCRdb table, and some are missing; sequencing was by immunoSEQ multiplex PCR. The sample records around 300,000 clones, roughly 89% being singletons. The sequences come from peripheral blood, collected in a trial of Ad26.COV2.S vaccine versus placebo. These receptors were collected from a person between 18 and 59 years old who received the Ad26.COV2.S COVID-19 vaccine or a placebo. The CDR3 runs from the conserved cysteine through the conserved F or W. Each record gives: V gene, clone size, CDR3 length, D gene, J gene, CDR3 DNA, CDR3 protein. D genes are given only for firm matches. Expanded clones get a size class; other rows say once, few or many, or leave the size out.

>TRBV27|.|13|TRBD1|TRBJ2-3
TGTGCCAGCAGTCTAGGGGGACAGGCTAAGCAGTATTTT
CASSLGGQAKQYF
>TRBV6-5|.|15|.|TRBJ1-1
TGTGCCAGCAGTTACGATGGAATGAGGCCCACTGAAGCTTTCTTT
CASSYDGMRPTEAFF
>TRBV11-3|.|18|.|TRBJ1-5
TGTGCCAGCAGCTTAGATCATGAAAGGGGGTATACCAATCAGCCCCAGCATTTT
CASSLDHERGYTNQPQHF
>TRBV5-1|.|16|.|TRBJ2-1
TGCGCCAGCAGCAAGCAACGGGACTGGACCACAAGTGAGCAGTTCTTC
CASSKQRDWTTSEQFF
>TRBV18|.|14|.|TRBJ2-4
TGTGCCAGCTCACCACCGGCAGGGGAGAACATTCAGTACTTC
CASSPPAGENIQYF
>TRBV27|.|14|.|TRBJ2-7
TGTGCCAGCAGTTTATCTACAGGGACCTACGAGCAGTACTTC
CASSLSTGTYEQYF
>TRBV5-1|.|14|.|TRBJ2-7
TGCGCCAGCAGCTCGGGACGGACCTCTAATGAGCAGTACTTC
CASSSGRTSNEQYF
>TRBV27|.|13|.|TRBJ1-1
TGTGCCAGCAGTTTGACAGCCAACACTGAAGCTTTCTTT
CASSLTANTEAFF
>TRBV5-1|once|15|.|TRBJ2-1
TGCGCCAGCAGCTTGGAGTCAGACTCCTACAATGAGCAGTTCTTC
CASSLESDSYNEQFF
>TRBV27|.|16|TRBD1|TRBJ2-2
TGTGCCAGCAGTTTCCTCGACAGGGACAACACCGGGGAGCTGTTTTTT
CASSFLDRDNTGELFF
>TRBV28|.|16|TRBD2|TRBJ2-2
TGTGCCAGCAGTTTCCTGGCGGGGGGATACACCGGGGAGCTGTTTTTT
CASSFLAGGYTGELFF
>TRBV11-2|.|15|.|TRBJ1-2
TGTGCCAGCAGCGGAATTCCGGGACGCAACTATGGCTACACCTTC
CASSGIPGRNYGYTF
>TRBV2|.|15|.|TRBJ1-1
TGTGCCAGCAGTGACGCGGTTGGGGGGAGCACTGAAGCTTTCTTT
CASSDAVGGSTEAFF
>TRBV4-1|.|17|.|TRBJ2-5
TGCGCCAGCAGCCAAGATCATCTGGGGGGAATCCAAGAGACCCAGTACTTC
CASSQDHLGGIQETQYF
>TRBV27|.|15|TRBD2|TRBJ2-7
TGTGCCAGCAGTTTACGGCAGACTAGCCCCTACGAGCAGTACTTC
CASSLRQTSPYEQYF
>TRBV6-5|.|13|.|TRBJ1-1
TGTGCCAGCAGCGTGACAGGGAACACTGAAGCTTTCTTT
CASSVTGNTEAFF
>TRBV9|once|16|TRBD2|TRBJ2-3
TGTGCCAGCAGCGCCTCTAGCGGGGGCTTCACAGATACGCAGTATTTT
CASSASSGGFTDTQYF
>TRBV7-9|.|11|.|TRBJ2-3
TGTGCCAGCAGCTTAACAGATACGCAGTATTTT
CASSLTDTQYF
>TRBV7-9|.|15|TRBD2|TRBJ2-1
TGTGCCAGCAGCGAGGGACTAGGGGGATTAGTTGAGCAGTTCTTC
CASSEGLGGLVEQFF